This entry lists 29 T cell receptor beta chains sequenced from one sample in a study of T-cell reconstitution after alpha-beta-depleted transplantation in children. Unique molecular identifiers were incorporated into the prepared TCRbeta library. TCRdb recomputed calls from the PCR reads with MiXCR, one row per CDR3 protein. Of fewer than 550,000 distinct CDR3 sequences detected, 15% to 20% appear once; the ten largest clones hold around 28%. The specimen was PBMCs, mostly from graft donor cells, collected 360 days after TCRalphabeta/CD19-depleted stem cell transplant. The receptors originated from a boy less than two years old who had a stem cell transplant for Wiskott-Aldrich syndrome, so the T cells may come from the graft donor.

The chain is built from TRBV5-1 and TRBJ2-1; possibly TRBD2 for D (6 bases). CDR1 is SGHRS, CDR2 YFSETQ, per germline. The CDR3 extends over 13 amino acids. V was trimmed by 2 bases and J by 6 bases, leaving 9 bases between them. The CDR3 DNA follows: TGCGCCAGCAGCTTACCGGGGGTCAATGAGCAGTTCTTC. Protein product: CASSLPGVNEQFF.

The rearrangement joins TRBV12-3 or TRBV12-4 to TRBJ2-4; D possibly corresponds to TRBD2 (5 bases). Trimming shortened V by 6 bases and J by 2 bases, and 11 bases separated the two germline ends. The CDR3 has 14 residues. The CDR3 DNA reads as TGTGCCAGCAGGGAGCGGACCTCCAAAAACATTCAGTACTTC. Protein: CASRERTSKNIQYF.

Many counts were recorded for this clonotype. V and J are TRBV12-3 or TRBV12-4 and TRBJ2-7; D gene ambiguous. Trimming shortened V by 3 bases and J by 1 base, and 7 bases separated the two germline ends. This CDR3 has 13 residues. The DNA of the CDR3 is TGTGCCAGCAGTTTGGTGGGGTCCTACGAGCAGTACTTC. Translated, it gives CASSLVGSYEQYF.

This clonotype was detected a few times. This chain joins TRBV4-1 and TRBJ2-1; D gene ambiguous. V was cut by 4 bases and J by 5 bases, with 15 bases left in between. This CDR3 spans 15 amino acids. Germline loops: CDR1 MGHRA, CDR2 YSYEKL. The CDR3 coding sequence is TGCGCCAGCAGCCCGTCTATCGCCATCGACAATGAGCAGTTCTTC. This gives the protein CASSPSIAIDNEQFF.

This clonotype has only a few counts. This chain connects TRBV20-1 to TRBJ2-1; TRBD2 might be the D (6 bases). The CDR3 has 17 residues. CDR1 DFQATT and CDR2 SNEGSKA come from the germline V gene (reference sequence). V lost 2 bases to trimming and J lost 4 bases, with 21 bases between them. CDR3 residues: CSARLRSGGVIYNEQFF. The CDR3 bases are TGCAGTGCTAGACTCCGATCAGGAGGGGTTATTTACAATGAGCAGTTCTTC.

This chain connects TRBV27 to TRBJ2-2; unclear D gene. V lost 2 bases and J lost 4, with 8 bases in between. The CDR3 length is 14 residues. The V gene's germline CDR1 is MNHEY and CDR2 SMNVEV (reference sequence). The CDR3 sequence: CASSLGDLTGELFF. CDR3 bases: TGTGCCAGCAGTTTAGGAGACCTCACCGGGGAGCTGTTTTTT.

V is TRBV5-1 and J is TRBJ2-7; D possibly uses TRBD1 or TRBD2 (5 bases each). V was shortened by 4 bases and J by 12 bases, with 20 bases between the two germline ends. CDR3 size: 13 residues. Per the germline V gene, CDR1 is SGHRS and CDR2 is YFSETQ. DNA of the CDR3: TGCGCCAGCAGCCCAACCTTCCGTCGGGACCGGTACTTC. Residues: CASSPTFRRDRYF.

The chain has TRBV2 and TRBJ2-3, with D unresolved. The V and J ends lost 6 bases and 6 bases respectively, with 13 bases between them. Germline V CDR1 and CDR2: SNHLY, FYNNEI. The CDR3 extends over 13 amino acids. CDR3 nucleotide sequence: TGTGCCAGCAGAGAGAATATAGCCGATACGCAGTATTTT. Translation: CASRENIADTQYF.

The chain links TRBV12-3 or TRBV12-4 to TRBJ2-2; TRBD2 agrees at 14 bases. The CDR3 runs to 19 residues. V lost 5 bases and J lost 3; bases outside the gene matches: 11. This CDR3 is CASSKPGLAGASDTGELFF. CDR3 nucleotides: TGTGCCAGCAGTAAACCGGGACTAGCGGGAGCTTCCGACACCGGGGAGCTGTTTTTT.

This rearrangement joins TRBV10-3 to TRBJ2-1; 10 nucleotides align to TRBD2. Germline V lookup: CDR1 ENHRY, CDR2 SYGVKD. The CDR3 totals 17 residues. The ends lost 2 bases at V and 2 bases at J; junction bases unmatched: 6. The CDR3 DNA reads as TGTGCCATCAGTGAGGAGCGGGAGGGCCCCGCCTACAATGAGCAGTTCTTC. The encoded protein is CAISEEREGPAYNEQFF.

The chain combines TRBV28 with TRBJ1-2; the match to TRBD1 covers 9 bases. Germline CDR1 MDHEN, CDR2 SYDVKM. This CDR3 is built from 16 residues. The ends lost 2 bases at V and 2 bases at J; junction bases unmatched: 6. The CDR3, as DNA: TGTGCCAGCAGTTTAATGGGGACAGGGATCAACTATGGCTACACCTTC. Protein: CASSLMGTGINYGYTF.

The rearrangement uses TRBV10-3 and TRBJ2-7, with TRBD2 as a possible D gene (5 bases). The germline CDR1 and CDR2 sequences are ENHRY and SYGVKD. This CDR3 is built from 14 residues. V was cut by 2 bases and J by 2 bases, with 10 bases left in between. The CDR3: CAISEGEGTYEQYF. CDR3 in DNA: TGTGCCATCAGTGAGGGTGAGGGTACCTACGAGCAGTACTTC.

This clonotype was seen a few times. The V call is TRBV4-3, the J call TRBJ2-7; a weak D match, TRBD2 (5 bases). This CDR3 region has 15 residues. V dropped 0 bases and J dropped 6 bases, with 15 bases sitting between them. Germline CDR1 and CDR2: LGHNA and YSLEER. The CDR3 bases are TGCGCCAGCAGCCAAGATCTTGGGGAGTACGCCGAGCAGTACTTC. As protein: CASSQDLGEYAEQYF.

The J gene is TRBJ2-4, the V gene TRBV21-1; the table's D gene call, TRBD1, was not cross checked with the DNA. TRBV21-1 is given as a pseudogene. The CDR3 is 19 amino acids. CDR3 bases: TGTGCCAGCAGCCCCCTGGAGTTGACTCGGGGGTTCCCCAAAAACATTCAGTACTTC. It translates to CASSPLELTRGFPKNIQYF.

This clonotype was seen more than once but under ten times. The chain uses TRBV29-1 and TRBJ2-1; D is unresolved. The germline CDR1 and CDR2 sequences are SQVTM and ANQGSEA. V was shortened by 3 bases and J by 0 bases, with 9 bases between the two germline ends. The length of the CDR3 is 14 residues. The DNA of the CDR3 is TGCAGCGTTGAGGACCCCGGCTCCTACAATGAGCAGTTCTTC. Encoded protein: CSVEDPGSYNEQFF.

The chain employs TRBV20-1 and TRBJ1-1; 7 bases match TRBD1. The trim removed 3 bases at V and 12 bases at J, leaving 7 bases unmatched. CDR3 length equals 11 residues. Germline-derived CDR1 and CDR2 are DFQATT and SNEGSKA (reference sequence). CDR3 sequence reads: CSAREGTATFF. The CDR3 region has the DNA TGCAGTGCTAGGGAGGGGACAGCCACTTTCTTT.

This chain links TRBV27 with TRBJ2-1; D call uncertain. The CDR3 length is 16 residues. Trimming shortened V by 0 bases and J by 6 bases, and 15 bases separated the two germline ends. Germline V gene sequence: CDR1 MNHEY, CDR2 SMNVEV (reference sequence). The CDR3 here is CASSLSWANPGNEQFF. In nucleotides, the CDR3 is TGTGCCAGCAGTTTATCTTGGGCAAACCCGGGCAATGAGCAGTTCTTC.

J is TRBJ2-7 and V is TRBV28; perhaps TRBD1 as D (5 bases). The CDR3 consists of 14 residues. CDR1 is MDHEN, CDR2 SYDVKM, per germline. Between the trimmed V and J ends, which lost 6 bases and 2 bases, there was a span of 14 bases. CDR3 residues: CASRGHRLTYEQYF. DNA for the CDR3: TGTGCCAGCAGGGGCCACAGGCTTACCTACGAGCAGTACTTC.

The rearrangement links TRBV20-1 to TRBJ2-7, with D maybe TRBD1 (6 bases). CDR1 DFQATT and CDR2 SNEGSKA come from the germline V gene (reference sequence). CDR3 length: 13 amino acids. Trimming removed 4 bases from V and 3 bases from J, with 13 bases in between. The CDR3 DNA follows: TGCAGTGCTAAAAAGCGAGGGGGCTACGAGCAGTACTTC. It codes for CSAKKRGGYEQYF.

The rearrangement joins TRBV7-9 to TRBJ2-7; D remains ambiguous. Germline CDR1 and CDR2: SEHNR and FQNEAQ (reference sequence). This CDR3 region has 11 residues. The V gene lost 4 bases and the J gene lost 7 bases, with 8 bases spanning the gap. The CDR3 DNA follows: TGTGCCAGCAGCTCCCCTCAGGAGCAGTACTTC. Protein product: CASSSPQEQYF.

A few counts support this clonotype. This chain links TRBV20-1 with TRBJ2-5; D gene uncertain. V was trimmed by 3 bases and J by 4 bases, leaving 9 bases between them. CDR1 and CDR2 from the germline V gene are DFQATT and SNEGSKA (reference sequence). This CDR3 region has 12 residues. Written as DNA, the CDR3 is TGCAGTGCTAGCGTAGTGGGAGAGACCCAGTACTTC. This gives the protein CSASVVGETQYF.

This clonotype was counted only a few times. The chain recombines TRBV4-2 with TRBJ2-2; TRBD2 agrees at 7 bases. Germline V CDR1 and CDR2: LGHNA, YNFKEQ. The CDR3 totals 17 residues. V lost 0 bases to trimming and J lost 3 bases; unmatched junction nucleotides: 7. The CDR3 DNA sequence: TGTGCCAGCAGCCAAGATCTTCGGCGGGAGTACACCGGGGAGCTGTTTTTT. It encodes CASSQDLRREYTGELFF.

The chain joins TRBV24-1 to TRBJ2-1; 13 nucleotides line up with TRBD2. Germline-derived CDR1 and CDR2 are KGHDR and SFDVKD. CDR3 length: 16 residues. Trimming cost V 4 bases and J 8 bases; bases outside gene matches: 7. CDR3: CATSELLAGGPHEQFF. In nucleotides, the CDR3 is TGTGCCACCAGTGAACTACTAGCGGGAGGGCCCCATGAGCAGTTCTTC.

The V gene is TRBV5-1, the J gene TRBJ2-3; D possibly corresponds to TRBD1 (5 bases). Germline V gene data show CDR1 as SGHRS and CDR2 as YFSETQ. There are 15 residues in the CDR3. V was clipped by 6 bases and J by 8 bases, with 22 bases between them. CDR3 sequence (DNA): TGCGCCAGCAAGATCAGCCCTGGACACAAGGCTACGCAGTATTTT. Its translation is CASKISPGHKATQYF.

This chain links TRBV7-9 with TRBJ2-5; 9 positions agree with TRBD1. Germline V gene lookup returns CDR1 SEHNR and CDR2 FQNEAQ (reference sequence). The CDR3 contains 15 residues. V shed 2 bases, J shed 5 bases, and the junction held 6 bases outside the gene matches. The CDR3 region has the DNA TGTGCCAGCAGCTTACTTCGGACAGGGGTGGAGACCCAGTACTTC. It codes for CASSLLRTGVETQYF. The full variable domain, rest sourced from reference TRBV7-9 and TRBJ2-5, is DTGVSQNPRHKITKRGQNVTFRCDPISEHNRLYWYRQTLGQGPEFLTYFQNEAQLEKSRLLSDRFSAERPKGSFSTLEIQRTEQGDSAMYLCASSLLRTGVETQYFGPGTRLLVL.

The chain combines TRBV19 with TRBJ2-1, with TRBD2 matching 7 bases. Germline trimming cut 1 base from V and 6 bases from J; bases unmatched to any gene: 12. The CDR3 is made up of 17 amino acids. The germline V gene has CDR1 LNHDA and CDR2 SQIVND (reference sequence). Here the CDR3 DNA reads TGTGCCAGTAGTATAGGGGGCGGACTAGGTGGGAGCAATGAGCAGTTCTTC. Translated, it gives CASSIGGGLGGSNEQFF.

The chain has TRBV24-1 and TRBJ2-2, with D unresolved. The germline V gene encodes CDR1 KGHDR and CDR2 SFDVKD. V shed 5 bases and J shed 3 bases, with 18 bases lying between them. The CDR3 extends over 17 amino acids. The CDR3, as DNA: TGTGCCACCAGTGTCAGCAACGTTCTAGTTCACACCGGGGAGCTGTTTTTT. This encodes CATSVSNVLVHTGELFF.

This clonotype was seen more than once but under ten times. The chain links TRBV12-3 or TRBV12-4 to TRBJ2-1; 9 positions match TRBD1. J gave up 6 bases and V 4 bases, and 7 bases lay outside the gene matches. The CDR3 is 15 residues long. CDR3 bases: TGTGCCAGCAGTTGGCGACAGGGGGGAAGCAATGAGCAGTTCTTC. This sequence encodes CASSWRQGGSNEQFF.

This clonotype was counted at least ten times. The chain recombines TRBV5-1 with TRBJ2-1; unclear D gene. CDR1 SGHRS and CDR2 YFSETQ come from the germline V gene. V was shortened by 2 bases and J by 4 bases, with 4 bases between the two germline ends. The CDR3 covers 12 residues. In DNA form, the CDR3 reads TGCGCCAGCAGCTTTGGATACAATGAGCAGTTCTTC. It translates to CASSFGYNEQFF.